This T cell receptor (beta chain) comes out of a study of cytomegalovirus exposure and HLA in healthy donors. CDR1 SGDLS and CDR2 YYNGEE come from the germline V gene. CDR3 length equals 15 residues. V shed 0 bases and J shed 10 bases, with 20 bases lying between them. For this clone: No antigen is known for it.

General study findings and limits: Roughly uniform depth of sequencing across donors was assumed in presence/absence analyses. There were reportedly fewer N-insertions in an Asian-associated ancestry cluster than the roughly 610-donor mean, in a later analysis.

The study ran its PCR with 60 Vbeta and 13 Jbeta primers. Repertoires were generated with immunoSEQ multiplex PCR, while TCRdb's copy carries only in-frame clones and drops some. The repertoire holds some 150,000 clones, approximately 80% seen once, with 0.7% to 0.8% in the top ten. The TCR originated in a female donor in good health and CMV-seronegative. Sample: PBMCs. V usage is TRBV9 and J usage is TRBJ2-7; the D gene is possibly TRBD2 (7 bases). CDR3 in DNA: TGTGCCAGCAGCGTAGGAGGGGAAGGGGGGGGCGGACAGTACTTC. Protein: CASSVGGEGGGGQYF.